The 9 T cell receptor beta chains presented below share a single source sample, sequenced in a study of beta chain features in type 1 diabetes. The entirety of the isolated RNA underwent reverse transcription, so expressed TCRB transcripts were sequenced. Only in-frame clones appear in the TCRdb table, and some are missing; sequencing was by immunoSEQ multiplex PCR. The repertoire holds 50,000 or so clones, with around 40% as singletons. Antigens for these TCRs are unknown. Findings and limits, study-wide: Among all four CD4+ subsets, Type 1 diabetes patients had TCRB CDR3s that were moderately but significantly shorter.

Source material: Tregs from blood. The receptors shown here come from a man aged 25-45 years with type 1 diabetes.

For this clone: Other DNA variants within this sample encode the same CDR3. The V and J genes are TRBV4-2 and TRBJ2-5; the D gene is possibly TRBD2 (5 bases). Trimming removed 0 bases at V and 5 bases at J, with 10 bases between. The CDR3 length is 14 residues. Germline V CDR1 and CDR2: LGHNA, YNFKEQ. CDR3 in amino acids: CASSQEEGPETQYF. In DNA, the CDR3 is TGTGCCAGCAGCCAAGAAGAGGGCCCGGAGACCCAGTACTTC.

The V gene is TRBV7-2, the J gene TRBJ2-4, with 10 nucleotides matching TRBD2. From germline, CDR1 is SGHTA and CDR2 FQGNSA. This CDR3 comprises 16 residues. After removal of 0 bases from V and 8 bases from J, the junction contained 7 bases not matched to a gene. The CDR3 loop reads CASSLAGLAAGDIQYF. The CDR3 nucleotides are TGTGCCAGCAGCTTAGCAGGACTAGCGGCAGGAGACATTCAGTACTTC.

V and J are TRBV6-6 and TRBJ2-2, with 10 bases matching TRBD2. The germline gives CDR1 MNHNY, CDR2 SVGAGI (reference sequence). The J segment lost 6 bases and the V segment lost 6 bases, leaving 7 bases of the junction unmatched. This CDR3 has 15 amino acids. The CDR3 DNA sequence: TGTGCCAGCAGAATAGCGGGAGGCCCCGCCGGGGAGCTGTTTTTT. This codes for CASRIAGGPAGELFF.

V usage is TRBV10-3 and J usage is TRBJ2-1, with 12 positions matching TRBD2. V lost 2 bases and J lost 4; bases outside the gene matches: 6. This CDR3 has 17 amino acids. Germline CDR1 reads ENHRY; CDR2 reads SYGVKD. CDR3 protein: CAISEPKTSGGYNEQFF. For the CDR3, the DNA is TGTGCCATCAGTGAGCCAAAGACTAGCGGGGGATACAATGAGCAGTTCTTC.

The chain employs TRBV5-1 and TRBJ1-4, with D maybe TRBD1 (5 bases). Deletions cut 1 base from V and 5 bases from J, with 12 bases between. This CDR3 comprises 15 residues. Germline V CDR1 and CDR2: SGHRS, YFSETQ. CDR3 coding DNA: TGCGCCAGCAGCTTGTTGGGGACTGAAAATGAAAAACTGTTTTTT. Its translation: CASSLLGTENEKLFF.

V gene TRBV4-2 combines with J gene TRBJ1-1; a weak D match, TRBD1 (5 bases). The CDR3 runs 15 residues. Germline-derived CDR1 and CDR2 are LGHNA and YNFKEQ. Trimming stripped 4 bases from V and 4 bases from J, with 16 bases between. CDR3 sequence: CASSLGQGRGTEAFF. Here the CDR3 DNA reads TGTGCCAGCAGCCTGGGGCAGGGAAGGGGCACTGAAGCTTTCTTT.

A word on this clone: The sample carries other DNA sequences with the same CDR3. The V call is TRBV6-5, the J call TRBJ1-5, with TRBD1 as a possible D gene (5 bases). CDR3 length: 13 residues. Trimming removed 4 bases at V and 7 bases at J, with 11 bases between. CDR1 is MNHEY and CDR2 is SVGAGI in the germline V gene. CDR3 in amino acids: CASSLSGGQPQHF. DNA for the CDR3: TGTGCCAGCAGTTTATCCGGGGGACAGCCCCAGCATTTT.

This chain uses TRBV5-1 with TRBJ2-1; 7 bases fit TRBD2. V gave up 0 bases and J gave up 2 bases; unmatched junction bases: 5. The CDR3 totals 16 residues. Germline V gene lookup returns CDR1 SGHRS and CDR2 YFSETQ. The CDR3 nucleotides are TGCGCCAGCAGCTTGGGATTCGGGACTACCTACAATGAGCAGTTCTTC. Translation gives CASSLGFGTTYNEQFF.

This clone was counted a few times. The chain couples TRBV2 to TRBJ1-5; 12 bases are shared with TRBD1. The V segment lost 6 bases and the J segment 8 bases; nucleotides outside the gene matches: 5. CDR1 is SNHLY and CDR2 is FYNNEI in the germline V gene. CDR3 length: 14 residues. CDR3 in DNA: TGTGCCAGCAGCGGGACAGGGGGCGAGGAGCCCCAGCATTTT. As protein: CASSGTGGEEPQHF.